This T cell receptor (beta chain) was captured in a study of identical twins. TCRdb independently ran MiXCR on the 5' RACE reads; one entry per CDR3 protein. The repertoire holds roughly 470,000 distinct CDR3 sequences, about 13% seen once, with approximately 1% in the top ten. The CDR3 is made up of 17 amino acids. Trimming at V came to 0 bases and at J to 12 bases, leaving 10 bases not matched to a gene. Germline lookup yields CDR1 LGHDT and CDR2 YNNKEL (reference sequence). This clonotype was observed a few times. The data also belong to a second study, concerning yellow fever vaccine responses in identical twins.

This TCR derives from a woman aged 18 to 35 in good health. This chain links TRBV3-1 with TRBJ2-2; 13 nucleotides line up with TRBD2. Sequencing was done on a sample of CD4+ T cells sorted from blood. CDR3 sequence: CASSQDPWTSGSTKLFF. As DNA, the CDR3 is TGTGCCAGCAGCCAAGATCCTTGGACTAGCGGGAGTACTAAGCTGTTTTTT.